Listed below are T cell receptor beta chains from one sample, sequenced in a study of T-cell memory formation after mild COVID-19. Via MiXCR, TCRdb re-called the 5' RACE reads, giving one row per CDR3 protein. The sample shows a few hundred thousand distinct CDR3 sequences, roughly 17% of them seen only once. The sample comprised PBMCs or a T cell subset sorted from them (not recorded which). These receptors came from a man aged 18 to 30 who had mild COVID-19 (a few samples of this study predate the infection). Cell type and time point are not known. CDR3s include the opening cysteine and the closing phenylalanine or tryptophan. D genes are given only for firm matches. Only some rows state a clone size, as once, few, many or a class for expanded clones.

TRBV27	few	TRBJ1-4	NA	CASSLGVRGEKLFF	TGTGCCAGCAGTTTGGGCGTACGGGGTGAAAAACTGTTTTTT
TRBV19	NA	TRBJ1-5	NA	CASSIRRASGLVAQHF	TGTGCCAGTAGTATAAGAAGGGCATCGGGTTTGGTAGCCCAGCATTTT
TRBV9	NA	TRBJ2-1	NA	CASSVEAASYNEQFF	TGTGCAAGCAGCGTAGAAGCGGCCTCCTACAATGAGCAGTTCTTC
TRBV6-5	NA	TRBJ1-1	NA	CASSSGLIAFF	TGTGCCAGCAGTTCCGGATTGATAGCTTTCTTT
TRBV5-1	few	TRBJ2-3	NA	CASSLTKSTDTQYF	TGCGCCAGCAGTTTGACCAAGAGCACAGATACGCAGTATTTT
TRBV7-9	many	TRBJ2-6	NA	CASSLVLSGANVLTF	TGTGCCAGCAGCCTTGTATTGTCTGGGGCCAACGTCCTGACTTTC
TRBV20-1	NA	TRBJ1-5	TRBD1	CSAGQGAQPQHF	TGCAGTGCTGGACAGGGGGCCCAGCCCCAGCATTTT
TRBV20-1	few	TRBJ2-7	TRBD2	CSARGLLADLYEQYF	TGCAGTGCTAGAGGCCTACTAGCGGACCTCTACGAGCAGTACTTC
TRBV6-6	many	TRBJ2-5	TRBD1	CASRAPGTGGIETQYF	TGTGCCAGCAGAGCGCCCGGGACAGGGGGAATAGAGACCCAGTACTTC
TRBV7-2	many	TRBJ1-1	TRBD1	CASSLERTGMEAFF	TGTGCCAGCAGCTTAGAACGGACAGGGATGGAAGCTTTCTTT
TRBV27	few	TRBJ2-3	NA	CASSPTPLGGEGTDTQYF	TGTGCCAGCAGTCCGACCCCCTTGGGGGGAGAGGGCACAGATACGCAGTATTTT
TRBV19	once	TRBJ1-5	NA	CASSPRQNNQPQHF	TGTGCCAGTAGCCCCCGCCAGAACAATCAGCCCCAGCATTTT
TRBV19	NA	TRBJ1-1	NA	CASSINRDTEAFF	TGTGCCAGTAGTATTAACCGAGACACTGAAGCTTTCTTT